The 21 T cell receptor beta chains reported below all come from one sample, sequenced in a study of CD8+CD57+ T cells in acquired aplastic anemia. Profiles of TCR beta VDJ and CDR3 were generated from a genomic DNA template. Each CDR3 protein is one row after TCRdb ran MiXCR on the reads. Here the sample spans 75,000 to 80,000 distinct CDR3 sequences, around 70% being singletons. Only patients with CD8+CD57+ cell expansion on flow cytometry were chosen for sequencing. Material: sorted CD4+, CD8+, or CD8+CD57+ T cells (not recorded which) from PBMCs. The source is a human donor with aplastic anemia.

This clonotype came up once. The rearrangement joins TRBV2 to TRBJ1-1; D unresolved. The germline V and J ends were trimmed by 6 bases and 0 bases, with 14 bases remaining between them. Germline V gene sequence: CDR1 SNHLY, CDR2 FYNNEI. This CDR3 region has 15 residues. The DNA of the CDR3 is TGTGCCAGCAGCTTCGGAACTACACTGAACACTGAAGCTTTCTTT. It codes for CASSFGTTLNTEAFF.

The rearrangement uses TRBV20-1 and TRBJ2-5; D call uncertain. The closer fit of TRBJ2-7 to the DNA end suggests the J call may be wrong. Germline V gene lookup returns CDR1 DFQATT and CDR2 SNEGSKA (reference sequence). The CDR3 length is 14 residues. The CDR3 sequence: CSARDSAGSYEQYF. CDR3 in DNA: TGCAGTGCTAGAGATAGTGCCGGCTCCTACGAGCAGTACTTC.

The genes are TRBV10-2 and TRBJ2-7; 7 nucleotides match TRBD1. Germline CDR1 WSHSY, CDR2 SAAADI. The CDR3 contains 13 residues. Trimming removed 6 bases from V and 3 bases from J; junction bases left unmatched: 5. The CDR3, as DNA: TGCGCCAGCAGATCGGGACAGAACTACGAGCAGTACTTC. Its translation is CASRSGQNYEQYF.

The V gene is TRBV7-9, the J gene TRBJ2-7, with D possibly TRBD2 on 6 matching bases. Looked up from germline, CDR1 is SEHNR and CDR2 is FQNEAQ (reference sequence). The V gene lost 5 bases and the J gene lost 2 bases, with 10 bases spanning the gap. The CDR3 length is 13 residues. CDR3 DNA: TGTGCCAGCAGCCCGGACTACACCTACGAGCAGTACTTC. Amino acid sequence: CASSPDYTYEQYF.

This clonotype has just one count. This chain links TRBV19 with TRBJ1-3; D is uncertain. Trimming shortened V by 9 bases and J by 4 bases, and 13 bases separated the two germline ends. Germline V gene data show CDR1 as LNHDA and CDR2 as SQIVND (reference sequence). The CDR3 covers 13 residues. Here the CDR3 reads CASARTAGNTIYF. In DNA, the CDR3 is TGTGCCAGCGCGCGGACGGCAGGAAACACCATATATTTT.

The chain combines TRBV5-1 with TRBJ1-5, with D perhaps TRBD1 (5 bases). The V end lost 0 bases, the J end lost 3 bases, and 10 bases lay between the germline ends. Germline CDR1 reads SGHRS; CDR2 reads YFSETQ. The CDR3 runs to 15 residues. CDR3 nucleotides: TGCGCCAGCAGCTTGGACGACAGTTTCAATCAGCCCCAGCATTTT. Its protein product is CASSLDDSFNQPQHF.

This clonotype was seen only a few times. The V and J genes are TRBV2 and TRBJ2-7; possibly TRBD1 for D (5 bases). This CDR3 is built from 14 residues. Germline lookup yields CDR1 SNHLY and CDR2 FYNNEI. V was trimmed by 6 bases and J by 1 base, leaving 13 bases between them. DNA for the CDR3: TGTGCCAGCAGGGTCGACAGATTTTCCTACGAGCAGTACTTC. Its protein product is CASRVDRFSYEQYF.

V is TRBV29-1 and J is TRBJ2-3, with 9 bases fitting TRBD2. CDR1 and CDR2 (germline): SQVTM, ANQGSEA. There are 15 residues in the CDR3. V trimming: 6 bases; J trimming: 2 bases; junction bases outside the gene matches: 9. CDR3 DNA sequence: TGCAGCGTCTGTCCGGGACTAGCCTACACAGATACGCAGTATTTT. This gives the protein CSVCPGLAYTDTQYF.

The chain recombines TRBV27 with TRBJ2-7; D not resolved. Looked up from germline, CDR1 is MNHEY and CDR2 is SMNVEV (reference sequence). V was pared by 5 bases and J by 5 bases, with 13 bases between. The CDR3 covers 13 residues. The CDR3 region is CASSNGVGHEQYF. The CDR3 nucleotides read TGTGCCAGCAGTAATGGGGTAGGCCACGAGCAGTACTTC.

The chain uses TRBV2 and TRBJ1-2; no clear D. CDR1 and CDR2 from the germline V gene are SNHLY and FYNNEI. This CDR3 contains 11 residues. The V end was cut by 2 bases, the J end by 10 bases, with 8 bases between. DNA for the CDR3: TGTGCCAGCAGTGAAAAGGCAGCCTACACCTTC. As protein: CASSEKAAYTF.

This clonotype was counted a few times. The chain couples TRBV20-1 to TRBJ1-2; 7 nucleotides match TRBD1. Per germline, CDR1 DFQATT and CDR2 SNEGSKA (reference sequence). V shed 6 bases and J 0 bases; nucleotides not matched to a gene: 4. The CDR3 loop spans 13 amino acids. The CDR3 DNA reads TGCAGTGCCAACGACAGGGCTAACTATGGCTACACCTTC. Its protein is CSANDRANYGYTF.

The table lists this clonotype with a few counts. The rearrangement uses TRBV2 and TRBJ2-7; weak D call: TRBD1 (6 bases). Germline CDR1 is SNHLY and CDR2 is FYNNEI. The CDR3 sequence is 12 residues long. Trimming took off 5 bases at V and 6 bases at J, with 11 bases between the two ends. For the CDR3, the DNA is TGTGCCAGCAGTACAGGGAAGGGCGAGCAGTACTTC. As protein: CASSTGKGEQYF. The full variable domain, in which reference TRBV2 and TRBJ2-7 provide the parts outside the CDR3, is EPEVTQTPSHQVTQMGQEVILRCVPISNHLYFYWYRQILGQKVEFLVSFYNNEISEKSEIFDDQFSVERPDGSNFTLKIRSTKLEDSAMYFCASSTGKGEQYFGPGTRLTVT.

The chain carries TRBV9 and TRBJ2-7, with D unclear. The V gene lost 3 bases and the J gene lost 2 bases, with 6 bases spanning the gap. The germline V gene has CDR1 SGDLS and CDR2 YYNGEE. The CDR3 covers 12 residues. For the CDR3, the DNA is TGTGCCAGCAGCGATCCCGCCTACGAGCAGTACTTC. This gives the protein CASSDPAYEQYF.

CDR3 DNA: TGCAGTGCTAGAGGAAGGGAAGCAAACACCATATATTTT. Protein: CSARGREANTIYF. The chain uses TRBV20-1 and TRBJ1-3; D gene unclear. Trimming left V 1 base short and J 6 bases short, with 10 bases between. CDR3 length: 13 residues. The germline V gene encodes CDR1 DFQATT and CDR2 SNEGSKA (reference sequence).

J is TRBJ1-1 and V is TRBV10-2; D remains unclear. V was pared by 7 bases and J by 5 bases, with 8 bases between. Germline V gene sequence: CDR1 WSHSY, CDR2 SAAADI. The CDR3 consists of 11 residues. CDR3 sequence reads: CASTLDTEAFF. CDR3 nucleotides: TGCGCCAGCACCTTGGATACTGAAGCTTTCTTT.

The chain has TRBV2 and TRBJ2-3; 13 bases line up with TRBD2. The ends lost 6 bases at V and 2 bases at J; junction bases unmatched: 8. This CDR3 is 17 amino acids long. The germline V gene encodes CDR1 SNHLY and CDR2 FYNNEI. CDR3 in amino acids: CASSGVLAGGDTDTQYF. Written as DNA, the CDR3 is TGTGCCAGCAGCGGCGTACTAGCGGGAGGGGACACAGATACGCAGTATTTT.

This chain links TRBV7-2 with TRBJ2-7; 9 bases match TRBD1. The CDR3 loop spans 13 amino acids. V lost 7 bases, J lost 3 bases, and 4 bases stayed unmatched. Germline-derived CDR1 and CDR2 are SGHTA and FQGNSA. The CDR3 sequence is CASTPGQGYEQYF. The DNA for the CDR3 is TGTGCCAGCACGCCGGGACAGGGCTACGAGCAGTACTTC.

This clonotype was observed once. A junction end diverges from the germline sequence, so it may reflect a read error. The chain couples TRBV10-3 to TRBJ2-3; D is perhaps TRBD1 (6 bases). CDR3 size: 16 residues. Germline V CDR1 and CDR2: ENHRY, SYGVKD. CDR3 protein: CASSETRLGQWDTQYF. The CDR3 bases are TGTGCCAGCAGTGAAACGAGGCTAGGACAGTGGGATACGCAGTATTTT.

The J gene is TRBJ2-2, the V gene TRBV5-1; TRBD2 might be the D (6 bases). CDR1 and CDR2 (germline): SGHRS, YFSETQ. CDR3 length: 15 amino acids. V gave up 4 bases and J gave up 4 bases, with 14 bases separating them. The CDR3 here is CASSPQGGSTGELFF. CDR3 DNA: TGCGCCAGCAGCCCCCAGGGAGGAAGCACCGGGGAGCTGTTTTTT.

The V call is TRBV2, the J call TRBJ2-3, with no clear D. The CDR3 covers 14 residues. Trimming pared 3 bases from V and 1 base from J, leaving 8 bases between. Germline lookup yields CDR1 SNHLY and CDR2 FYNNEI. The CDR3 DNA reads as TGTGCCAGCAGTGACACGGCCCGCACAGATACGCAGTATTTT. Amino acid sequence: CASSDTARTDTQYF.

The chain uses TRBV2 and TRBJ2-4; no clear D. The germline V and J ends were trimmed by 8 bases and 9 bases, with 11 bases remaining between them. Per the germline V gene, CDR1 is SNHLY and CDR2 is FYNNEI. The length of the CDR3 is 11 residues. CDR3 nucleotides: TGTGCCAGCCTCGATGGGTTCATTCAGTACTTC. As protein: CASLDGFIQYF. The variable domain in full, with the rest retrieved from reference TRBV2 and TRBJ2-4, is EPEVTQTPSHQVTQMGQEVILRCVPISNHLYFYWYRQILGQKVEFLVSFYNNEISEKSEIFDDQFSVERPDGSNFTLKIRSTKLEDSAMYFCASLDGFIQYFGAGTRLSVL.